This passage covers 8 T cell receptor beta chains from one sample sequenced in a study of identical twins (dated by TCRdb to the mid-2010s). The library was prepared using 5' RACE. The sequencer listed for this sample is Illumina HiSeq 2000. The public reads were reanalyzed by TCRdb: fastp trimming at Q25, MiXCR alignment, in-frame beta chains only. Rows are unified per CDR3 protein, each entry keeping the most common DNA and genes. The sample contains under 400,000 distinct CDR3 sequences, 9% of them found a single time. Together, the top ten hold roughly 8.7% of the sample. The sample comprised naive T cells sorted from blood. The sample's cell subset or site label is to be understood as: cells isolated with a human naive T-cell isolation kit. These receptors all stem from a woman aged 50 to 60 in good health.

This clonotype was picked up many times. This chain's CDR3 is CASSSDPGGEQFF. The CDR3 coding sequence is TGCGCCAGCAGCTCAGACCCGGGGGGTGAGCAGTTCTTC. J is TRBJ2-1 and V is TRBV5-1, with 7 bases that match TRBD2. The CDR3 totals 13 residues. Trimming cost V 3 bases and J 9 bases; bases outside gene matches: 6. CDR1 SGHRS and CDR2 YFSETQ come from the germline V gene.

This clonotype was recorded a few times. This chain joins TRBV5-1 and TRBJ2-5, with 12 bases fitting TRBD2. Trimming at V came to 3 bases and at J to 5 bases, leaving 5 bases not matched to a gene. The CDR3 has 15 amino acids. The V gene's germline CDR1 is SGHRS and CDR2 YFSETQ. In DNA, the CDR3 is TGCGCCAGCAGCTCTAGCGGGAGGGCTTTGGAGACCCAGTACTTC. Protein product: CASSSSGRALETQYF.

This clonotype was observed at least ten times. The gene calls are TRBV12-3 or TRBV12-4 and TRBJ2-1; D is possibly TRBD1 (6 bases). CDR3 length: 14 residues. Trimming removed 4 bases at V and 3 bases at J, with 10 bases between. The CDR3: CASSSRGNYNEQFF. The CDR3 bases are TGTGCCAGCAGTTCCAGGGGAAACTACAATGAGCAGTTCTTC.

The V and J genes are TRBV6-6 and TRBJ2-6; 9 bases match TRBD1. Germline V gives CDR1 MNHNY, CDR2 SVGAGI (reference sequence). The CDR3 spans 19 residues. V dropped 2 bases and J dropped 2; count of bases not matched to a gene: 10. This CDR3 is CASSYKWGQGSTGANVLTF. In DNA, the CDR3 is TGTGCCAGCAGTTACAAGTGGGGACAGGGAAGCACTGGGGCCAACGTCCTGACTTTC.

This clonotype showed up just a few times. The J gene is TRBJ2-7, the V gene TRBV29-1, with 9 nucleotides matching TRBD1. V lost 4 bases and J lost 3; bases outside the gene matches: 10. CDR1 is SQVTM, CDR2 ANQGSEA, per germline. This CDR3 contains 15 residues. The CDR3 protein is CSVVMPGTGYYEQYF. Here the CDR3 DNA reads TGCAGCGTTGTAATGCCCGGGACAGGGTACTACGAGCAGTACTTC.

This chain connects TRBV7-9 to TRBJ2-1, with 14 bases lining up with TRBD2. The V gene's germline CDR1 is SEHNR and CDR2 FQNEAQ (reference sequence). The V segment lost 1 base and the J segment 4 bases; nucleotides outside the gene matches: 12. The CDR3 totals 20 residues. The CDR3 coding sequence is TGTGCCAGCAGCTTAGGCGGAGGACTAGCGGGAGGCCCACGATACAATGAGCAGTTCTTC. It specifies CASSLGGGLAGGPRYNEQFF. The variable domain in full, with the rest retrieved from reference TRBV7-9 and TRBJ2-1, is DTGVSQNPRHKITKRGQNVTFRCDPISEHNRLYWYRQTLGQGPEFLTYFQNEAQLEKSRLLSDRFSAERPKGSFSTLEIQRTEQGDSAMYLCASSLGGGLAGGPRYNEQFFGPGTRLTVL.

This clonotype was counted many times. The CDR3 spells CSARVSSGTQYF. In DNA form, the CDR3 reads TGCAGTGCTAGAGTCAGCTCAGGGACCCAGTACTTC. V usage is TRBV20-1 and J usage is TRBJ2-5; no clear D gene. The V and J ends lost 1 base and 7 bases respectively, with 10 bases between them. The CDR3 has 12 amino acids. Germline lookup yields CDR1 DFQATT and CDR2 SNEGSKA (reference sequence).

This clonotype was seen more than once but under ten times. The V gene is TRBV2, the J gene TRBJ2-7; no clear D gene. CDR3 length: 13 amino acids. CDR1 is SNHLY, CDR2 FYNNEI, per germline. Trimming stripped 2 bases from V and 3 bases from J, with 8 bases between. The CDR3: CASSETEFYEQYV. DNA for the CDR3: TGTGCCAGCAGTGAAACAGAGTTCTACGAGCAGTACGTC.